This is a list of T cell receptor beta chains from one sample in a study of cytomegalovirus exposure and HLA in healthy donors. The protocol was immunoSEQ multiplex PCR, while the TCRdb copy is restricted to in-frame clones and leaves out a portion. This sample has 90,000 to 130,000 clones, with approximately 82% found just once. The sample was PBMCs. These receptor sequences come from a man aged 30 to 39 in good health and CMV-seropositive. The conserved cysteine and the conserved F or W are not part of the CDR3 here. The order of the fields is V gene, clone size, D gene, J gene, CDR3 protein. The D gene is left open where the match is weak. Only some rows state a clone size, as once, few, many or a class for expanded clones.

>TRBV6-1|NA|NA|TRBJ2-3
ASSESLTHPWGTQY
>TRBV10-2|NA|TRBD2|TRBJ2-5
ASSDPSGRAWETQY
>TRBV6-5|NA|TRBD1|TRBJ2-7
ASSFTGAGYEQY
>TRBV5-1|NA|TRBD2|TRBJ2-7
ASSPGLAGYEQY
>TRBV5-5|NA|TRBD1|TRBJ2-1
ASIYSTGDRARNEQF
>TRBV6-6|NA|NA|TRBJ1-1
ASSLWRANTEAF
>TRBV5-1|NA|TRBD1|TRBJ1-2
ATRQGPNYGYT
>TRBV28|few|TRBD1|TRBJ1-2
ASSSSRQGNGYT
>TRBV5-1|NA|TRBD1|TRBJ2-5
ASSGTGVQETQY
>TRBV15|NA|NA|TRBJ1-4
ATSKRIANEKLF
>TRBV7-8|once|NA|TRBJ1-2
ASSPSDGGLYGYT
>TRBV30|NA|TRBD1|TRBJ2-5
AWSQTGTGFREQY
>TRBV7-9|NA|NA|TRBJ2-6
ASSRTVLT
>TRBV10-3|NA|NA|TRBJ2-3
AISETVDSDTQY
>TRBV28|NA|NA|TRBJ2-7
ASSLGVSAYEQY
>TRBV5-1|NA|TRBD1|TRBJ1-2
ASSSGQGARGYT
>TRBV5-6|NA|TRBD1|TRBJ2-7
ASTRQGAYEQY
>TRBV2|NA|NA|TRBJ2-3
ASSEAAGTQY
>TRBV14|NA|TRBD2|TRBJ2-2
ASRLPSLSGLDPQINTGELF
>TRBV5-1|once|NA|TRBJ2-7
ASSLGPPAYEQY
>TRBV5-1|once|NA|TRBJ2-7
ASSFYAGSYEQY
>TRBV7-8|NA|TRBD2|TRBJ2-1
ASSLGRLAGTHEQF
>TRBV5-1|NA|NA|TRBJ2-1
ASSSLGDEQF